This T cell receptor beta chain was captured in a study of cytomegalovirus exposure and HLA in healthy donors. Whole-study findings and limits: A later analysis found that most CMV-associated TCR beta chains appeared HLA-restricted. With high specificity and sensitivity, the classifier reportedly diagnosed cytomegalovirus status. TCR beta chains associated with HLA were, in a later analysis, more clonally expanded than equally common others.

CDR3 length: 14 amino acids. V lost 6 bases and J lost 3, with 12 bases in between. The V gene's germline CDR1 is MNHEY and CDR2 SMNVEV (reference sequence). In the case of this clone: Its target is unknown.

Primers: 60 Vbeta forward and 13 Jbeta reverse. Here immunoSEQ multiplex PCR was the method, and the copy in TCRdb shows in-frame clones only, minus some. The sample contains 120,000 to 150,000 clones, 70% to 80% of which appear only once. Despite likely unrecorded immune exposures, the donors were nominally healthy at the time of sampling. The source of this sequence is a man between 18 and 29 years old in good health and CMV-seronegative. The V call is TRBV27, the J call TRBJ1-5; D remains unclear. The specimen was PBMCs. The CDR3 coding sequence is TGTGCCAGCAGGGCGGGAGTAGTCAATCAGCCCCAGCATTTT. Amino acid sequence: CASRAGVVNQPQHF.